This record looks at one T cell receptor beta chain sequence and its context. Study processing details: Amplification with reference gene primers provided the estimates of nucleated cell counts. The method was immunoSEQ multiplex PCR; TCRdb's version includes in-frame clones alone and lacks a portion of them. The DNA gave D and trimming, while V, J and clone size come from that table. The data hold about 200,000 clones, with 70% to 90% observed a single time. This sample is part of a study of blood T cell repertoires in COVID-19. Across the study: PBMCs, B-cell-depleted T cells, or T cells provided the cDNA or gDNA that made up the material.

With 3 bases clipped from V and 3 bases from J, the junction kept 5 bases outside the gene matches. The CDR3 contains 15 residues. CDR1 and CDR2 from the germline V gene are KGHSH and LQKENI. The TCR originated in a woman over 75 with acute or convalescent COVID-19. The rearrangement links TRBV18 to TRBJ1-5, with TRBD1 matching 7 bases. The sequenced material came from peripheral blood. CDR3 loop: CASSPVGQANQPQHF. In DNA, the CDR3 is TGTGCCAGCTCACCGGTCGGACAGGCCAATCAGCCCCAGCATTTT.